One sample yielded the 13 T cell receptor beta chains listed below, sequenced in a study of sequential checkpoint blockade in melanoma. The treatment here: randomized to nivolumab then ipilimumab (arm A) or the reverse (arm B). Sequencing was performed with immunoSEQ multiplex PCR; in TCRdb, only in-frame clones are kept and a portion is missing. In the table there are about 21,000 clones, about four fifths of which are singletons. The sequencing used CD8+ T cells sorted from blood (inferred from file names), collected from a patient given nivolumab and ipilimumab in sequence. These receptors were taken from a human donor with melanoma.

This CDR3 is CASTETGVQETQYF. In DNA form, the CDR3 reads TGTGCCAGCACGGAGACAGGGGTCCAAGAGACCCAGTACTTC. The rearrangement uses TRBV27 and TRBJ2-5; 8 positions match TRBD1. In germline, CDR1 is MNHEY, CDR2 SMNVEV (reference sequence). Trimming took 7 bases from V and 1 from J; bases not matched to a gene: 5. The CDR3 is 14 residues long.

The rearrangement uses TRBV30 and TRBJ1-1; 9 nucleotides agree with TRBD1. CDR3 length: 13 amino acids. V shed 2 bases, J shed 6 bases, and the junction held 4 bases outside the gene matches. Germline V gives CDR1 GTSNPN, CDR2 SVGIG (reference sequence). The CDR3 sequence: CAWSFGTGSEAFF. CDR3 coding DNA: TGTGCCTGGAGTTTCGGGACAGGGTCTGAAGCTTTCTTT.

The chain employs TRBV4-1 and TRBJ2-7, with TRBD2 matching over 7 bases. V dropped 1 base and J dropped 5; count of bases not matched to a gene: 8. The CDR3 contains 15 residues. The germline gives CDR1 MGHRA, CDR2 YSYEKL. The CDR3 sequence: CASSQADPAGHEQYF. The CDR3 DNA sequence: TGCGCCAGCAGCCAAGCCGACCCAGCGGGGCACGAGCAGTACTTC.

This rearrangement joins TRBV4-3 to TRBJ1-4, with a possible D match to TRBD1 (5 bases). The CDR3 contains 16 residues. Per germline, CDR1 LGHNA and CDR2 YSLEER. V was clipped by 3 bases and J by 4 bases, with 15 bases between them. The CDR3, as DNA: TGCGCCAGCAGCCACCTGGGCGGAGGGGATAATGAAAAACTGTTTTTT. Translating gives CASSHLGGGDNEKLFF.

This clone was picked up one time. The V gene is TRBV7-9, the J gene TRBJ1-3; 7 bases agree with TRBD1. V dropped 5 bases and J dropped 4; count of bases not matched to a gene: 8. CDR3 length equals 15 residues. Per germline, CDR1 SEHNR and CDR2 FQNEAQ (reference sequence). In DNA form, the CDR3 reads TGTGCCAGCAGCGTAGAACAGGGGTACGGAAACACCATATATTTT. Its translation is CASSVEQGYGNTIYF.

The chain links TRBV11-2 to TRBJ2-3; D is perhaps TRBD2 (5 bases). The CDR3 has 15 amino acids. The germline V gene encodes CDR1 SGHAT and CDR2 FQNNGV. V lost 5 bases, J lost 5 bases, and 17 bases lay in between. CDR3: CASSRTLGNGDTQYF. The CDR3 nucleotides read TGTGCCAGCAGCCGGACTCTCGGGAACGGAGATACGCAGTATTTT.

The rearrangement links TRBV7-9 to TRBJ1-1, with TRBD1 identical over 7 bases. This CDR3 region has 15 residues. Germline CDR1 reads SEHNR; CDR2 reads FQNEAQ (reference sequence). V trimming: 6 bases; J trimming: 1 base; junction bases outside the gene matches: 8. CDR3 DNA sequence: TGTGCCAGCAGACCTCGTGACAGGGCGAACACTGAAGCTTTCTTT. Amino acids: CASRPRDRANTEAFF. The complete variable domain, with remaining parts taken from reference TRBV7-9 and TRBJ1-1, reads DTGVSQNPRHKITKRGQNVTFRCDPISEHNRLYWYRQTLGQGPEFLTYFQNEAQLEKSRLLSDRFSAERPKGSFSTLEIQRTEQGDSAMYLCASRPRDRANTEAFFGQGTRLTVV.

This clone was seen only a few times. The chain couples TRBV5-1 to TRBJ1-2; D uncertain. The germline gives CDR1 SGHRS, CDR2 YFSETQ. CDR3 length: 14 amino acids. The V end was cut by 1 base, the J end by 0 bases, with 7 bases between. DNA for the CDR3: TGCGCCAGCAGCTTGACAGAATCTAACTATGGCTACACCTTC. Protein product: CASSLTESNYGYTF.

This sequence joins TRBV25-1 and TRBJ2-2, with D perhaps TRBD2 (6 bases). V gave up 3 bases and J gave up 4 bases, with 9 bases separating them. This CDR3 spans 14 amino acids. Germline CDR1 MGHDK, CDR2 SYGVNS. CDR3 loop: CASSESGGTGELFF. CDR3 coding DNA: TGTGCCAGCAGTGAGTCCGGGGGCACCGGGGAGCTGTTTTTT.

The chain employs TRBV5-1 and TRBJ1-4; possibly TRBD1 for D (6 bases). CDR1 is SGHRS, CDR2 YFSETQ, per germline. The CDR3 has 13 residues. Trimming shortened V by 1 base and J by 14 bases, and 15 bases separated the two germline ends. In DNA form, the CDR3 reads TGCGCCAGCAGCTTGCTTTCAGGGGTTAGCCTGTTTTTT. Translation gives CASSLLSGVSLFF.

The V and J genes are TRBV7-9 and TRBJ1-1; D is undetermined. The CDR3 loop spans 12 amino acids. Germline CDR1 reads SEHNR; CDR2 reads FQNEAQ (reference sequence). The germline V and J ends were trimmed by 10 bases and 1 base, with 10 bases remaining between them. CDR3 sequence reads: CATASRNTEAFF. The CDR3 DNA reads as TGTGCCACCGCTAGTAGGAACACTGAAGCTTTCTTT. Filled out from reference TRBV7-9 and TRBJ1-1, the complete variable domain reads DTGVSQNPRHKITKRGQNVTFRCDPISEHNRLYWYRQTLGQGPEFLTYFQNEAQLEKSRLLSDRFSAERPKGSFSTLEIQRTEQGDSAMYLCATASRNTEAFFGQGTRLTVV.

J is TRBJ1-2 and V is TRBV19; D might be TRBD1 (5 bases). CDR1 LNHDA and CDR2 SQIVND come from the germline V gene (reference sequence). The CDR3 is made up of 12 amino acids. Trimming left V 6 bases short and J 8 bases short, with 13 bases between. CDR3 bases: TGTGCCAGTAGAATGGCAGGGAACGGCTACACCTTC. It is translated as CASRMAGNGYTF.

The CDR3, as DNA: TGTGCCAGCAGTTCCCTGGCGAGGACTGAAGCTTTCTTT. Translated, it gives CASSSLARTEAFF. This chain connects TRBV6-4 to TRBJ1-1; no definite D call. In germline, CDR1 is MRHNA, CDR2 SNTAGT. This CDR3 contains 13 residues. With 5 bases removed from V and 5 bases from J, the gap between germline ends came to 12 bases.